A selection of T cell receptor beta chains follows, all from one sample in a study of shared clonotypes between healthy human individuals. Produced via immunoSEQ multiplex PCR; TCRdb's table is partial and in-frame only. Here the sample spans a few hundred thousand clones, 73% being singletons. Sample: memory CD4+ T cells sorted from blood. These receptors came from a man aged 25 to 40 in good health. Each CDR3 is given with its conserved first and last residue. D genes are given only for firm matches. A row's size may be missing; if present it is once, few, many or a size class.

d_call: NA; clone_size: NA; j_call: TRBJ1-5; v_call: TRBV5-8; cdr3_nt: TGTGCCAGCAGCGCGGGACTTGGGAACAATCAGCCCCAGCATTTT; cdr3_aa: CASSAGLGNNQPQHF
d_call: NA; clone_size: once; j_call: TRBJ2-6; v_call: TRBV15; cdr3_nt: TGTGCCACCAGGCCCTCTGGGGCCAACGTCCTGACTTTC; cdr3_aa: CATRPSGANVLTF
d_call: NA; clone_size: NA; j_call: TRBJ2-1; v_call: TRBV6-5; cdr3_nt: TGTGCCAGCAGTAGCGGACACGGCAATGAGCAGTTCTTC; cdr3_aa: CASSSGHGNEQFF
d_call: TRBD2; clone_size: NA; j_call: TRBJ2-1; v_call: TRBV12-5; cdr3_nt: TGTGCTAGTGCCCCGCGGGAGACCTCCTACAATGAGCAGTTCTTC; cdr3_aa: CASAPRETSYNEQFF
d_call: NA; clone_size: NA; j_call: TRBJ2-2; v_call: TRBV7-2; cdr3_nt: TGTGCCAGCGGCATAACAGAATACACCGGGGAGCTGTTTTTT; cdr3_aa: CASGITEYTGELFF
d_call: NA; clone_size: NA; j_call: TRBJ2-7; v_call: TRBV5-4; cdr3_nt: TGTGCCAGCAGCTCCGCAAAGGACAGTTACGAGCAGTACTTC; cdr3_aa: CASSSAKDSYEQYF
d_call: TRBD2; clone_size: NA; j_call: TRBJ2-7; v_call: TRBV14; cdr3_nt: TGTGCCAGCAGCCAAGGAGAGCGGGAGGGCCTCTCCTACGAGCAGTACTTC; cdr3_aa: CASSQGEREGLSYEQYF
d_call: TRBD2; clone_size: NA; j_call: TRBJ2-1; v_call: TRBV5-1; cdr3_nt: TGCGCCAGCAGCCCAGGACTAGCGGGAGACAATGAGCAGTTCTTC; cdr3_aa: CASSPGLAGDNEQFF
d_call: TRBD1; clone_size: NA; j_call: TRBJ1-4; v_call: TRBV18; cdr3_nt: TGTGCCAGCTCACGCGGACAGGGCGGAACTAATGAAAAACTGTTTTTT; cdr3_aa: CASSRGQGGTNEKLFF
d_call: TRBD2; clone_size: NA; j_call: TRBJ2-3; v_call: TRBV4-1; cdr3_nt: TGCGCCAGCAGCCTGCTAGCGGGGGGCACAGATACGCAGTATTTT; cdr3_aa: CASSLLAGGTDTQYF
d_call: NA; clone_size: NA; j_call: TRBJ2-3; v_call: TRBV2; cdr3_nt: TGTGCCAGCAGTGAAGCACAGGGATTCCTAGTCGGCACAGATACGCAGTATTTT; cdr3_aa: CASSEAQGFLVGTDTQYF
d_call: NA; clone_size: NA; j_call: TRBJ2-3; v_call: TRBV19; cdr3_nt: TGTGCCAGTAGTACAGCCCTCACAGATACGCAGTATTTT; cdr3_aa: CASSTALTDTQYF
d_call: TRBD2; clone_size: NA; j_call: TRBJ2-5; v_call: TRBV5-4; cdr3_nt: TGTGCCAGCAGCTTACGGCTAGCGGGAGGGTACCAAGAGACCCAGTACTTC; cdr3_aa: CASSLRLAGGYQETQYF
d_call: NA; clone_size: NA; j_call: TRBJ2-1; v_call: TRBV19; cdr3_nt: TGTGCCAGTAGACAATTCCAGGGGACTTACAATGAGCAGTTCTTC; cdr3_aa: CASRQFQGTYNEQFF
d_call: NA; clone_size: NA; j_call: TRBJ2-3; v_call: TRBV5-8; cdr3_nt: TGTGCCAGCAGCTTCGGAAGCGGCCTCAACACAGATACGCAGTATTTT; cdr3_aa: CASSFGSGLNTDTQYF
d_call: NA; clone_size: many; j_call: TRBJ1-5; v_call: TRBV28; cdr3_nt: TGTGCCAGCTGGAAGGAGACCTCCCAGCCCCAGCATTTT; cdr3_aa: CASWKETSQPQHF
d_call: TRBD2; clone_size: NA; j_call: TRBJ2-2; v_call: TRBV5-1; cdr3_nt: TGCGCCAGCAGCTTGGTGGGTCTAGCGGGACATTCAGGGCCCGGGGAGCTGTTTTTT; cdr3_aa: CASSLVGLAGHSGPGELFF
d_call: NA; clone_size: NA; j_call: TRBJ2-4; v_call: TRBV6-5; cdr3_nt: TGTGCCAGCAGTTACCGGACCGTATCAGCCAAAAACATTCAGTACTTC; cdr3_aa: CASSYRTVSAKNIQYF
d_call: NA; clone_size: NA; j_call: TRBJ2-2; v_call: TRBV6-5; cdr3_nt: TGTGCCAGCAGTTACTTGGGACGTACGAACACCGGGGAGCTGTTTTTT; cdr3_aa: CASSYLGRTNTGELFF
d_call: TRBD1; clone_size: NA; j_call: TRBJ2-1; v_call: TRBV5-4; cdr3_nt: TGTGCCAGCAGGCCGACCGGGACAGGGGACAATGAGCAGTTCTTC; cdr3_aa: CASRPTGTGDNEQFF
d_call: NA; clone_size: NA; j_call: TRBJ1-2; v_call: TRBV7-9; cdr3_nt: TGTGCCAGCAGCTTATATCTCGGGGAGGGTGGCTACACCTTC; cdr3_aa: CASSLYLGEGGYTF
d_call: NA; clone_size: few; j_call: TRBJ1-2; v_call: TRBV28; cdr3_nt: TGTGCCAGCAGTTTACCGGTTGCCTATGGCTACACCTTC; cdr3_aa: CASSLPVAYGYTF
d_call: NA; clone_size: NA; j_call: TRBJ2-1; v_call: TRBV27; cdr3_nt: TGTGCCAGCAGTTTCGAGGAACCAGGGGCCCTAATGGGGTTTTACAATGAGCAGTTCTTC; cdr3_aa: CASSFEEPGALMGFYNEQFF
d_call: NA; clone_size: NA; j_call: TRBJ1-4; v_call: TRBV18; cdr3_nt: TGTGCCAGCTCACAACAGGCGGGCAACGAAAAACTGTTTTTT; cdr3_aa: CASSQQAGNEKLFF
d_call: NA; clone_size: NA; j_call: TRBJ1-3; v_call: TRBV9; cdr3_nt: TGTGCCAGCAGCGCCCTCCTCTCTGGAAACACCATATATTTT; cdr3_aa: CASSALLSGNTIYF
d_call: TRBD1; clone_size: few; j_call: TRBJ1-2; v_call: TRBV10-3; cdr3_nt: TGTGCCATCAGTGAGCGCCCGGGACAGGGGACCAACTATGGCTACACCTTC; cdr3_aa: CAISERPGQGTNYGYTF
d_call: NA; clone_size: once; j_call: TRBJ1-5; v_call: TRBV9; cdr3_nt: TGTGCCAGCAGCGTAGGAGGACTTAGCAATCAGCCCCAGCATTTT; cdr3_aa: CASSVGGLSNQPQHF
d_call: TRBD2; clone_size: once; j_call: TRBJ2-2; v_call: TRBV10-3; cdr3_nt: TGTGCCGCCCAGGCGCTAGCGGGAGTTCAGGAGCTGTTTTTT; cdr3_aa: CAAQALAGVQELFF
d_call: TRBD1; clone_size: NA; j_call: TRBJ2-1; v_call: TRBV10-1; cdr3_nt: TGCGCCAGCAGCGAGACAGGGGGGAATGAGCAGTTCTTC; cdr3_aa: CASSETGGNEQFF
d_call: NA; clone_size: NA; j_call: TRBJ1-2; v_call: TRBV7-9; cdr3_nt: TGTGCCAGCAGCTTAGCCAGCGATAACTATGGCTACACCTTC; cdr3_aa: CASSLASDNYGYTF
d_call: TRBD1; clone_size: many; j_call: TRBJ2-1; v_call: TRBV11-3; cdr3_nt: TGTGCCAGCAGTCCGACAGGGTTCAATGAGCAGTTCTTC; cdr3_aa: CASSPTGFNEQFF
d_call: TRBD1; clone_size: NA; j_call: TRBJ2-7; v_call: TRBV7-2; cdr3_nt: TGTGCCAGCAGCCAAGACAGGGTCGGAACCTACGAGCAGTACTTC; cdr3_aa: CASSQDRVGTYEQYF
d_call: TRBD1; clone_size: NA; j_call: TRBJ2-3; v_call: TRBV11-3; cdr3_nt: TGTGCCAGCAGCACTCAGACAGGGGGCGCCGGAGATACGCAGTATTTT; cdr3_aa: CASSTQTGGAGDTQYF
d_call: NA; clone_size: NA; j_call: TRBJ2-1; v_call: TRBV18; cdr3_nt: TGTGCCAGCTCACCCCGACCGAACTACAATGAGCAGTTCTTC; cdr3_aa: CASSPRPNYNEQFF
d_call: NA; clone_size: NA; j_call: TRBJ1-5; v_call: TRBV29-1; cdr3_nt: TGCAGCGCCGGAGACGGGGCCAATCAGCCCCAGCATTTT; cdr3_aa: CSAGDGANQPQHF